The 4 T cell receptor beta chains listed next were all sequenced from one sample in a study of T cells in Graves' hyperthyroidism and ophthalmopathy (dated by TCRdb to between 2018 and 2021). Libraries were made using multiplex PCR. The sequencer was an Illumina HiSeq 2000. The TCR beta CDR3 regions were amplified from RNA transcripts. For the first round of RT-PCR on the TCR CDR3, the HTBI primer set was used together with the Qiagen OneStep RT-PCR kit. TCRdb redid the processing of the public reads, applying fastp at Q25 and MiXCR, and retained in-frame beta chains. Merged by CDR3 protein, the rows form single entries marked with the most common genes and DNA. This sample is represented by some 530,000 distinct CDR3 sequences; approximately 22% of them were singletons. The biggest ten clones account for under 55% of the sample. The sample was blood. The receptors originated from a woman in her sixties or seventies with Graves' ophthalmopathy.

The V call is TRBV18, the J call TRBJ2-7, with D perhaps assigned TRBD1 or TRBD2 (5 bases each). The CDR3 runs 15 residues. Trimming took off 2 bases at V and 6 bases at J, with 17 bases between the two ends. Germline CDR1 KGHSH, CDR2 LQKENI. The CDR3 sequence is CASSPVGTDPSEQYF. The CDR3 DNA follows: TGTGCCAGCTCACCAGTCGGGACGGATCCTTCCGAGCAGTACTTC. The full variable domain, in which reference TRBV18 and TRBJ2-7 provide the parts outside the CDR3, is NAGVMQNPRHLVRRRGQEARLRCSPMKGHSHVYWYRQLPEEGLKFMVYLQKENIIDESGMPKERFSAEFPKEGPSILRIQQVVRGDSAAYFCASSPVGTDPSEQYFGPGTRLTVT.

The genes are TRBV6-1 and TRBJ2-1; D is possibly TRBD2 (5 bases). The V gene lost 6 bases and the J gene lost 12 bases, with 18 bases spanning the gap. The length of the CDR3 is 13 residues. Germline CDR1 reads MNHNS; CDR2 reads SASEGT. CDR3 in amino acids: CASRQIPHEGQFF. CDR3 nucleotide sequence: TGTGCCAGCAGGCAGATTCCCCACGAGGGGCAGTTCTTC.

The table lists this clonotype with a few counts. This chain connects TRBV4-1 to TRBJ1-5; D not resolved. The CDR3 totals 16 residues. V was trimmed by 1 base and J by 3 bases, leaving 13 bases between them. CDR1 and CDR2 (germline): MGHRA, YSYEKL. The CDR3 here is CASSQGLGPNNQPQHF. The CDR3 nucleotides read TGCGCCAGCAGCCAAGGGTTAGGGCCGAACAATCAGCCCCAGCATTTT.

The chain joins TRBV5-4 to TRBJ1-5; the D gene is possibly TRBD1 (5 bases). CDR1 is SGHNT and CDR2 is YYREEE in the germline V gene (reference sequence). The CDR3 loop spans 15 amino acids. Trimming pared 3 bases from V and 0 bases from J, leaving 10 bases between. In DNA form, the CDR3 reads TGTGCCAGCAGCTCCGGGGGGTATAGCAATCAGCCCCAGCATTTT. Translated, it gives CASSSGGYSNQPQHF.